This TCR beta chain was found in a study of cytomegalovirus exposure and HLA in healthy donors. Study-level findings and limits: The study flagged about 150 TCR beta chains as cytomegalovirus-associated.

As concerns this clone: The antigen remains undetermined.

Germline V lookup: CDR1 SNHLY, CDR2 FYNNEI. The CDR3 contains 15 residues. V trimming: 4 bases; J trimming: 2 bases; junction bases outside the gene matches: 5. These donors were members of the roughly 110-subject validation cohort, a group separate from the roughly 670-subject first cohort. Produced via immunoSEQ multiplex PCR; TCRdb's table is partial and in-frame only. Of tens of thousands of clones in the sample, 94% were seen once. The chain recombines TRBV2 with TRBJ2-5; the match to TRBD1 covers 9 bases. The sample comprised PBMCs. The TCR originated in a woman under 30 in good health and CMV-seropositive. The CDR3 spells CASSALTGGQETQYF. The CDR3 coding sequence is TGTGCCAGCAGTGCTTTGACAGGGGGGCAAGAGACCCAGTACTTC.